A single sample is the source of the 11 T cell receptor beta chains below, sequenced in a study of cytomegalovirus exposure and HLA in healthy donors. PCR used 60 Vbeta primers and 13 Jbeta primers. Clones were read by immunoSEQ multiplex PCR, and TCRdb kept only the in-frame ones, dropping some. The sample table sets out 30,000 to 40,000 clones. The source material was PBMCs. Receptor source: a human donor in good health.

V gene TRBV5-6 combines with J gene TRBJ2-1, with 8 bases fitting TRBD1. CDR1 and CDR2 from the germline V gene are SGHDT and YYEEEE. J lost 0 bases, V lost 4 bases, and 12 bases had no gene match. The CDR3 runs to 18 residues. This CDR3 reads CASSTYRGLGVSYNEQFF. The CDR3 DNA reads TGTGCCAGCAGCACCTACAGGGGGTTGGGGGTCTCCTACAATGAGCAGTTCTTC.

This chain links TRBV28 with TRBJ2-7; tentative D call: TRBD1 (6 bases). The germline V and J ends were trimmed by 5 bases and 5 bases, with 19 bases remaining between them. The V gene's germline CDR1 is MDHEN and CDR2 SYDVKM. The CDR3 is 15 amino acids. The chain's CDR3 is CASSPRFRTVHEQYF. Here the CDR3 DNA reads TGTGCCAGCAGTCCCCGTTTCAGGACAGTTCACGAGCAGTACTTC.

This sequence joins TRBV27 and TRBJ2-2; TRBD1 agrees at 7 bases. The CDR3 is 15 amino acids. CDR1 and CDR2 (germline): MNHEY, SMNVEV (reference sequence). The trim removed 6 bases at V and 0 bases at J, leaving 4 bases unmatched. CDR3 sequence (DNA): TGTGCCAGCAGACCGGGACAGACGAACACCGGGGAGCTGTTTTTT. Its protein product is CASRPGQTNTGELFF.

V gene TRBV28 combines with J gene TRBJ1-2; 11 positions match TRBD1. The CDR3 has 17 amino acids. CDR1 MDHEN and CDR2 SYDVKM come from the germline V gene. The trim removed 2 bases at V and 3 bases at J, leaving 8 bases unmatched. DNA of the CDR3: TGTGCCAGCAGTTTAGGCTGGACAGGGGGCGGTGACTATGGCTACACCTTC. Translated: CASSLGWTGGGDYGYTF.

The CDR3 protein is CASSDSYRGQPQHF. DNA of the CDR3: TGTGCCAGCAGCGATAGTTACAGGGGTCAGCCCCAGCATTTT. The rearrangement links TRBV7-9 to TRBJ1-5, with 7 bases lining up with TRBD1. V was clipped by 5 bases and J by 6 bases; unmatched bases: 7. This CDR3 spans 14 amino acids. Germline CDR1 SEHNR, CDR2 FQNEAQ (reference sequence).

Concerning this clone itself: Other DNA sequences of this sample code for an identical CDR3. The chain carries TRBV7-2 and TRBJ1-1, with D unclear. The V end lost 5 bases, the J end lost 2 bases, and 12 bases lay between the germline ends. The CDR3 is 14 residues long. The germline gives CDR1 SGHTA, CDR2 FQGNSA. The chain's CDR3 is CASSLLGQNTEAFF. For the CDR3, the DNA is TGTGCCAGCAGCCTTCTTGGGCAAAACACTGAAGCTTTCTTT.

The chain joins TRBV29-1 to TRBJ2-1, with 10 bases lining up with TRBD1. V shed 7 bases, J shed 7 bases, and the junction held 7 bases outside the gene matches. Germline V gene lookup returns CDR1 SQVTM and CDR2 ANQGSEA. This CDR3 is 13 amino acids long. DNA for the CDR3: TGCAGCGCTGACAGGGGGCGAATGAATGAGCAGTTCTTC. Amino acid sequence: CSADRGRMNEQFF.

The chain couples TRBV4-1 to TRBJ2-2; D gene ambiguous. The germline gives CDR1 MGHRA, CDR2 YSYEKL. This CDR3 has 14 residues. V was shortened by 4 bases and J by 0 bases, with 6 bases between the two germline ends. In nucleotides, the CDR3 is TGCGCCAGCAGCCGCGGATCGAACACCGGGGAGCTGTTTTTT. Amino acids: CASSRGSNTGELFF.

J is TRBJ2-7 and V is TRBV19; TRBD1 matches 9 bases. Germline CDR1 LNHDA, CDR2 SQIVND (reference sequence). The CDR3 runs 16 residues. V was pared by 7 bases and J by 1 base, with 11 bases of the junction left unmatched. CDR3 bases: TGTGCCAGTACCCCGAGGGCGACAGGGGGTTCCTACGAGCAGTACTTC. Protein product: CASTPRATGGSYEQYF.

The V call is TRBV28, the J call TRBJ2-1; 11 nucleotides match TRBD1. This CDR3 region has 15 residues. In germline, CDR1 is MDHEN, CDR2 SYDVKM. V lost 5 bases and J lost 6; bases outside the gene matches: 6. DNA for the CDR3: TGTGCCAGCAGTACCCCCGGGACAGGGGGCAATGAGCAGTTCTTC. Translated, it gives CASSTPGTGGNEQFF.

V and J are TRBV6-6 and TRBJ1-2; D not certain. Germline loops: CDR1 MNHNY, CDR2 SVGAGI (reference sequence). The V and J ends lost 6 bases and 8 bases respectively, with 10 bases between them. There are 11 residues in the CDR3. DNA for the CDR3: TGTGCCAGCAGCTCCTCTTTGGGCTACACCTTC. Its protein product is CASSSSLGYTF.